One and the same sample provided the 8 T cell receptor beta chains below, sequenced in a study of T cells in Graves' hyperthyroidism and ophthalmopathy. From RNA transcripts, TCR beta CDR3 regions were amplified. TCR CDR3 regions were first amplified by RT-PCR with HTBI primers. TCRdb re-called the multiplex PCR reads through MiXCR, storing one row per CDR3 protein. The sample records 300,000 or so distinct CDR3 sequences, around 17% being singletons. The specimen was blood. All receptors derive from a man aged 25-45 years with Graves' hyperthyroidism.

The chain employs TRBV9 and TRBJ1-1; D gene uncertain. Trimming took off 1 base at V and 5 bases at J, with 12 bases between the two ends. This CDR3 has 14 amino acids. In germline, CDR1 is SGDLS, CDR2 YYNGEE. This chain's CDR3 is CASSVSPKFTEAFF. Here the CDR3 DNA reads TGTGCCAGCAGCGTAAGCCCGAAGTTTACTGAAGCTTTCTTT.

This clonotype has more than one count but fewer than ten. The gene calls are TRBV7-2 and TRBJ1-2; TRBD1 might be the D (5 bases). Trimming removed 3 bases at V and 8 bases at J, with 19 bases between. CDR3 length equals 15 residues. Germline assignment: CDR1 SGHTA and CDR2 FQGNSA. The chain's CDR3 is CASSFAPGQDKGYTF. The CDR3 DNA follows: TGTGCCAGCAGCTTCGCCCCAGGGCAGGATAAAGGCTACACCTTC.

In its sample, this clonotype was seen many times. CDR3 in amino acids: CASSSLNGYTF. Written as DNA, the CDR3 is TGTGCCAGCAGCTCCCTAAATGGCTACACCTTC. V usage is TRBV6-1 and J usage is TRBJ1-2; D uncertain. This CDR3 is built from 11 residues. With 6 bases removed from V and 6 bases from J, the gap between germline ends came to 8 bases. Germline V lookup: CDR1 MNHNS, CDR2 SASEGT.

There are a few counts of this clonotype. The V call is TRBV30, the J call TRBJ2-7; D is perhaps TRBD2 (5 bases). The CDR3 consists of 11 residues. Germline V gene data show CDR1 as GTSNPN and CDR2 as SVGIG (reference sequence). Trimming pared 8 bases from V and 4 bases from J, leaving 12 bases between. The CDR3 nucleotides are TGTGCCGGAGCGGCAGGATACGAGCAGTACTTC. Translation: CAGAAGYEQYF. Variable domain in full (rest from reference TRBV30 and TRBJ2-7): SQTIHQWPATLVQPVGSPLSLECTVEGTSNPNLYWYRQAAGRGLQLLFYSVGIGQISSEVPQNLSASRPQDRQFILSSKKLLLSDSGFYLCAGAAGYEQYFGPGTRLTVT.

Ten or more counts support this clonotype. CDR3 DNA: TGTGCCAGCAGCCAAGCGGCATCATCCTCCTACGAGCAGTACTTC. This codes for CASSQAASSSYEQYF. This chain links TRBV3-1 with TRBJ2-7; D is unresolved. With 1 base removed from V and 0 bases from J, the gap between germline ends came to 10 bases. Germline lookup yields CDR1 LGHDT and CDR2 YNNKEL (reference sequence). The CDR3 runs 15 residues.

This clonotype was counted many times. CDR3 loop: CASVGWDRGIDEQFF. CDR3 sequence (DNA): TGTGCCAGCGTTGGGTGGGACAGGGGGATAGATGAGCAGTTCTTC. The chain combines TRBV6-1 with TRBJ2-1; 11 bases line up with TRBD1. From germline, CDR1 is MNHNS and CDR2 SASEGT. J lost 8 bases, V lost 8 bases, and 11 bases had no gene match. The CDR3 is made up of 15 amino acids.

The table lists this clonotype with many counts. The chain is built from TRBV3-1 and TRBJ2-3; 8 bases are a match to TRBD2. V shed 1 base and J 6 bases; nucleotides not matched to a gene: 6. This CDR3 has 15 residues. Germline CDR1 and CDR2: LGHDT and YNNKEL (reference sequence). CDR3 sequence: CASSQVTGGLDTQYF. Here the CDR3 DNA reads TGTGCCAGCAGCCAAGTCACGGGAGGGCTGGATACGCAGTATTTT.

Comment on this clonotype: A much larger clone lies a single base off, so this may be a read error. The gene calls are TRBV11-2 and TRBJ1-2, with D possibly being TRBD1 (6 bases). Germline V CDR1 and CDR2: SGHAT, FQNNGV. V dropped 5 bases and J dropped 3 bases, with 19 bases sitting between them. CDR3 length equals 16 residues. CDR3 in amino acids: CASSPLQDRRDYGYTF. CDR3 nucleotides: TGTGCCAGCAGCCCCCTGCAGGACAGACGGGACTATGGCTACACCTTC.